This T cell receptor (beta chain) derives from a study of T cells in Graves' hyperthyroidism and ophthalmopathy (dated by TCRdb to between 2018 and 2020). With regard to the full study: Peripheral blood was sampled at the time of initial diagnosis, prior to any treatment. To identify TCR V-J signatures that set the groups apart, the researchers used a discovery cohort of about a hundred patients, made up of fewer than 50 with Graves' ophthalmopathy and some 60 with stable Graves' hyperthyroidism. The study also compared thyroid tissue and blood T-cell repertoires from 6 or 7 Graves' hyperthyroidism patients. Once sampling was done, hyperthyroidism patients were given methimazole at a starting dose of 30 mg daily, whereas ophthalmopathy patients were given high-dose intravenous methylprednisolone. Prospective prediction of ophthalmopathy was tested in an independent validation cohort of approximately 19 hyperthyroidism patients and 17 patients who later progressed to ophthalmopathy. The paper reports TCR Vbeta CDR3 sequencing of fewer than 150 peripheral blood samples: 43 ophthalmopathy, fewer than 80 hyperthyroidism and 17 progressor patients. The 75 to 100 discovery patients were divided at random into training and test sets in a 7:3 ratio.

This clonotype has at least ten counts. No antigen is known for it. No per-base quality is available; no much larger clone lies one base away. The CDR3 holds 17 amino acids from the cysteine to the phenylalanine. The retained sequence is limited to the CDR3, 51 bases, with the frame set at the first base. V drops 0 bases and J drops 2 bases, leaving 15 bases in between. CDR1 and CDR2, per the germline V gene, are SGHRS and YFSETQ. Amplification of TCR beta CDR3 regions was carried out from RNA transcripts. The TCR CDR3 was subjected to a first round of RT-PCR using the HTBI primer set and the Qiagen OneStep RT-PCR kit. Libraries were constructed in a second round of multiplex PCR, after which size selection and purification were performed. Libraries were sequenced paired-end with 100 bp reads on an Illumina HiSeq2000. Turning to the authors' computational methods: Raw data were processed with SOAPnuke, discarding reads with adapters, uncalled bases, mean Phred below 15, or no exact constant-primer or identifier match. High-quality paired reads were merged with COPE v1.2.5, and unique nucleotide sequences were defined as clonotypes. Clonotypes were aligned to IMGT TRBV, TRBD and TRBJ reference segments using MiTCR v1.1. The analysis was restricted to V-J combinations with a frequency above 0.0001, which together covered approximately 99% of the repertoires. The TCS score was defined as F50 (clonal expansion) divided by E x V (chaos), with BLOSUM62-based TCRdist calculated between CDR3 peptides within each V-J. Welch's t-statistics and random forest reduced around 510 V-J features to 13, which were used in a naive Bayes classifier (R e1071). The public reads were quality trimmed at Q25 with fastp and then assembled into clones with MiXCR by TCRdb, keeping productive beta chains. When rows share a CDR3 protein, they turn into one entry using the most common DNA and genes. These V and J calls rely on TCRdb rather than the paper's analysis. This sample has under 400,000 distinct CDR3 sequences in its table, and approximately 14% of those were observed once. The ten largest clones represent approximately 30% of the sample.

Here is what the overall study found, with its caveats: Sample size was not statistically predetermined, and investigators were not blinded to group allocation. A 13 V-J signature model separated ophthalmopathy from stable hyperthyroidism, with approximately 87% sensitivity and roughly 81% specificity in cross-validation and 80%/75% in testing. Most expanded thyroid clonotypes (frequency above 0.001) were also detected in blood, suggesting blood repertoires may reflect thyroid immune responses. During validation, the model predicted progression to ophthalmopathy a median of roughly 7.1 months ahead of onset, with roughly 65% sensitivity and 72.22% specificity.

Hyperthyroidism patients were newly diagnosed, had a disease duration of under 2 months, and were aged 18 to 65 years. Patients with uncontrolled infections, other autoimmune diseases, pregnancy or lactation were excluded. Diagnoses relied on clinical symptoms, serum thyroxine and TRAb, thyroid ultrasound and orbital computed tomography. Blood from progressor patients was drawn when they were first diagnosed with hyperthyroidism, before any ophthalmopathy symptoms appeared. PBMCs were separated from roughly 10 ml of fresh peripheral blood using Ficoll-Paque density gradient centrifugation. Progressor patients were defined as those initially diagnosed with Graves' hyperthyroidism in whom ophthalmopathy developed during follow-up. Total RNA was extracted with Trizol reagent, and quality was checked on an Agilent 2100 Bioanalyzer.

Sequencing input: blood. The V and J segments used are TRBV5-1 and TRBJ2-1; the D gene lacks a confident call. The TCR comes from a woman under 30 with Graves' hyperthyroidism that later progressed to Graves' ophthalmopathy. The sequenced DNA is TGCGCCAGCAGCTTGGGGTTGGACGGCTTACCCTACAATGAGCAGTTCTTC. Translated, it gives CASSLGLDGLPYNEQFF. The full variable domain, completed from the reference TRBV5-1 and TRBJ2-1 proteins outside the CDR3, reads KAGVTQTPRYLIKTRGQQVTLSCSPISGHRSVSWYQQTPGQGLQFLFEYFSETQRNKGNFPGRFSGRQFSNSRSEMNVSTLELGDSALYLCASSLGLDGLPYNEQFFGPGTRLTVL.